This T cell receptor beta chain was sequenced in a study of T cell repertoires in cytomegalovirus infection. Study at large: A matching HLA type, together with CMV infection, was signaled by public TCR beta signatures.

The CDR3 has 14 amino acids. Germline CDR1 and CDR2: SNHLY and FYNNEI. Germline trimming cut 1 base from V and 5 bases from J; bases unmatched to any gene: 4. This clonotype was seen a handful of times. What it binds is not known. TCRdb reprocessed the reads via MiXCR and lists one record per CDR3 protein. The sample contains 350,000 to 450,000 distinct CDR3 sequences, 18% of which appear only once. Overall study results and limits: Dominating the ex vivo response were TCR beta clonotypes that were CMV-specific and HLA-C-restricted. Summed frequency of public TCR beta families distinguished CMV carriers with the relevant HLA.

The J gene is TRBJ1-1, the V gene TRBV2; 7 nucleotides match TRBD1. The receptor comes from a human donor in good health (CMV status not recorded). Some clones in this sample may be carry-over from other donors' samples. Sequenced sample: PBMCs. The CDR3 coding sequence is TGTGCCAGCAGTGAAGGACAGGGAATAACTGAAGCTTTCTTT. It codes for CASSEGQGITEAFF.